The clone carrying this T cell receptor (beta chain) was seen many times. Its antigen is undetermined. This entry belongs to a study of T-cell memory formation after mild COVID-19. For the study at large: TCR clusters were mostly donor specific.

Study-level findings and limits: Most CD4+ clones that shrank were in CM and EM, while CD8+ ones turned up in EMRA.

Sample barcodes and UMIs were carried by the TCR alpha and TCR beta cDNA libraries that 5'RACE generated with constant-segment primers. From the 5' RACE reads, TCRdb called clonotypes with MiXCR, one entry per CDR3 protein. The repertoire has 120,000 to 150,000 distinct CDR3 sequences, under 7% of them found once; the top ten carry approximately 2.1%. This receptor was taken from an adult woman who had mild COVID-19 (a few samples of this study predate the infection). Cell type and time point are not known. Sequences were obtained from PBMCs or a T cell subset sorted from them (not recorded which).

CDR3 nucleotides: TGCGCCAGCAGCTTCTCCTCCGGGACAGGGAACACTGAAGCTTTCTTT. It translates to CASSFSSGTGNTEAFF. This chain joins TRBV5-1 and TRBJ1-1, with TRBD1 matching 8 bases. Germline V gene sequence: CDR1 SGHRS, CDR2 YFSETQ. The CDR3 spans 16 residues. V dropped 2 bases and J dropped 1; count of bases not matched to a gene: 7.